The 25 T cell receptor beta chains below come from one sample, sequenced in a study of blood T cell repertoires in COVID-19. The method was immunoSEQ multiplex PCR; TCRdb's version includes in-frame clones alone and lacks a portion of them. The sample yields a few hundred thousand clones, approximately 92% seen once. Sequences were obtained from PBMCs or T cells enriched from blood (not recorded which). The receptor set was obtained from a man aged 18 to 35 who had recovered from COVID-19.

This clone was counted only a few times. The chain is built from TRBV6-1 and TRBJ1-5; weak D call: TRBD1 (6 bases). The V gene's germline CDR1 is MNHNS and CDR2 SASEGT. This CDR3 is 16 amino acids long. Deletions cut 6 bases from V and 0 bases from J, with 15 bases between. CDR3 in DNA: TGTGCCAGCAGCGAATCAGGGGTGGATAGCAATCAGCCCCAGCATTTT. This gives the protein CASSESGVDSNQPQHF.

The V and J genes are TRBV19 and TRBJ1-5, with 8 bases aligning to TRBD1. The CDR3 covers 18 residues. V was pared by 5 bases and J by 2 bases, with 14 bases of the junction left unmatched. CDR1 LNHDA and CDR2 SQIVND come from the germline V gene (reference sequence). This chain's CDR3 is CASSRRGQGLGGNQPQHF. In DNA form, the CDR3 reads TGTGCCAGTAGTCGCCGAGGACAGGGCCTTGGGGGCAATCAGCCCCAGCATTTT.

J is TRBJ2-3 and V is TRBV5-8; 12 positions agree with TRBD2. Germline V gene lookup returns CDR1 SGHTS and CDR2 YDEGEE. V trimming: 8 bases; J trimming: 7 bases; junction bases outside the gene matches: 8. CDR3 size: 14 residues. In nucleotides, the CDR3 is TGTGCCAGTAGCACTAGCGGGGGGTTCCATACGCAGTATTTT. It specifies CASSTSGGFHTQYF.

V and J are TRBV11-2 and TRBJ2-1, with a weak D call TRBD2 (7 bases). Germline V gene lookup returns CDR1 SGHAT and CDR2 FQNNGV. The CDR3 is 14 amino acids. V was trimmed by 1 base and J by 9 bases, leaving 13 bases between them. As DNA, the CDR3 is TGTGCCAGCAGCTTAGGAGGGGGAGGGGTTGAGCAGTTCTTC. This encodes CASSLGGGGVEQFF.

The chain is built from TRBV5-1 and TRBJ1-1; D is uncertain. The CDR3 is 14 residues long. Germline-derived CDR1 and CDR2 are SGHRS and YFSETQ. The germline V and J ends were trimmed by 0 bases and 4 bases, with 10 bases remaining between them. The CDR3 here is CASSLGASSTEAFF. In DNA form, the CDR3 reads TGCGCCAGCAGCTTGGGGGCTTCGAGCACTGAAGCTTTCTTT.

The V and J genes are TRBV27 and TRBJ2-3; 8 bases agree with TRBD1. This CDR3 spans 15 amino acids. CDR1 is MNHEY, CDR2 SMNVEV, per germline (reference sequence). V lost 7 bases to trimming and J lost 1 base; unmatched junction nucleotides: 7. CDR3 DNA: TGTGCCAGCATGATGTACAGGGGGGGCACAGATACGCAGTATTTT. Encoded protein: CASMMYRGGTDTQYF.

In this sample, this clone turned up a few times. The chain carries TRBV24-1 and TRBJ1-2; D might be TRBD1 (5 bases). The CDR3 is 18 amino acids. Trimming shortened V by 2 bases and J by 1 base, and 19 bases separated the two germline ends. The V gene's germline CDR1 is KGHDR and CDR2 SFDVKD. CDR3 sequence: CATSDWEGTGAGNYGYTF. The CDR3 nucleotides are TGTGCCACCAGTGATTGGGAGGGCACAGGAGCGGGTAACTATGGCTACACCTTC.

The chain employs TRBV7-2 and TRBJ2-3; 8 bases agree with TRBD2. In germline, CDR1 is SGHTA, CDR2 FQGNSA. The CDR3 length is 14 residues. J lost 2 bases, V lost 6 bases, and 4 bases had no gene match. The CDR3 sequence: CASSTGGITDTQYF. CDR3 nucleotides: TGTGCCAGCAGTACGGGAGGGATCACAGATACGCAGTATTTT.

The chain is built from TRBV19 and TRBJ2-7, with 8 bases identical to TRBD1. The CDR3 length is 15 residues. Germline CDR1 is LNHDA and CDR2 is SQIVND (reference sequence). J gave up 5 bases and V 2 bases, and 8 bases lay outside the gene matches. The CDR3 DNA sequence: TGTGCCAGTAGTATAAAGAGGACAGGGTCCAACGAGCAGTACTTC. This gives the protein CASSIKRTGSNEQYF.

V gene TRBV27 combines with J gene TRBJ2-4; the D gene is possibly TRBD2 (6 bases). The ends were cut back, 6 bases at V and 12 bases at J, with 18 bases in the middle. This CDR3 has 13 amino acids. Germline CDR1 reads MNHEY; CDR2 reads SMNVEV (reference sequence). The CDR3 sequence: CASSDQPGVSQYF. In DNA form, the CDR3 reads TGTGCCAGCAGCGATCAGCCGGGAGTCTCTCAGTACTTC.

The V and J genes are TRBV30 and TRBJ1-5, with D maybe TRBD1 (6 bases). The CDR3 sequence is 13 residues long. Germline V gives CDR1 GTSNPN, CDR2 SVGIG (reference sequence). The V gene lost 7 bases and the J gene lost 4 bases, with 14 bases spanning the gap. DNA of the CDR3: TGTGCCTTTGCCGGGACACTTAATCAGCCCCAGCATTTT. Translated: CAFAGTLNQPQHF. The entire variable domain, with the rest obtained from reference TRBV30 and TRBJ1-5, is as follows: SQTIHQWPATLVQPVGSPLSLECTVEGTSNPNLYWYRQAAGRGLQLLFYSVGIGQISSEVPQNLSASRPQDRQFILSSKKLLLSDSGFYLCAFAGTLNQPQHFGDGTRLSIL.

The chain combines TRBV5-4 with TRBJ2-5, with 7 bases lining up with TRBD1. The V gene end was trimmed by 2 bases and the J gene end by 5 bases; junction bases not matched to a gene: 6. There are 14 residues in the CDR3. Germline lookup yields CDR1 SGHNT and CDR2 YYREEE (reference sequence). DNA of the CDR3: TGTGCCAGCAGCTTTTTGGGACAGATGGAGACCCAGTACTTC. It encodes CASSFLGQMETQYF.

The chain couples TRBV5-4 to TRBJ2-7; tentative D call: TRBD1 (6 bases). Germline V CDR1 and CDR2: SGHNT, YYREEE (reference sequence). V was cut by 0 bases and J by 7 bases, with 14 bases left in between. This CDR3 contains 14 residues. CDR3 region: CASSLEQGLGEQYF. The CDR3 DNA is TGTGCCAGCAGCTTGGAACAGGGCTTGGGGGAGCAGTACTTC.

J is TRBJ2-3 and V is TRBV27; TRBD2 aligns across 7 bases. Looked up from germline, CDR1 is MNHEY and CDR2 is SMNVEV (reference sequence). The CDR3 covers 16 residues. The V segment lost 5 bases and the J segment 5 bases; nucleotides outside the gene matches: 13. CDR3 nucleotide sequence: TGTGCCAGCAGTCCCCCGCCCCCGCGGGGGAAAGATACGCAGTATTTT. Translating gives CASSPPPPRGKDTQYF.

V is TRBV12-5 and J is TRBJ1-1; TRBD1 aligns across 7 bases. Germline values: CDR1 LGHNT, CDR2 FRNRAP. After removal of 0 bases from V and 6 bases from J, the junction contained 7 bases not matched to a gene. The CDR3 covers 15 residues. This CDR3 is CASGLVIRGLPEAFF. In DNA form, the CDR3 reads TGTGCTAGTGGTTTGGTAATTAGGGGGCTCCCTGAAGCTTTCTTT.

The V call is TRBV3-1 (or the pseudogene TRBV3-2), the J call TRBJ1-2; D is perhaps TRBD1 (6 bases). Germline assignment: CDR1 LGHDT and CDR2 YNNKEL (reference sequence). This CDR3 has 14 amino acids. V lost 1 base and J 4 bases, leaving 10 bases between the germline ends. In DNA form, the CDR3 reads TGTGCCAGCAGCCAAGCTGTAGGGGGCTATGGCTACACCTTC. Its translation is CASSQAVGGYGYTF.

The V call is TRBV3-1 (or the pseudogene TRBV3-2), the J call TRBJ1-1; D possibly corresponds to TRBD1 (5 bases). CDR1 and CDR2 (germline): LGHDT, YNNKEL (reference sequence). V was pared by 4 bases and J by 0 bases, with 9 bases between. The CDR3 spans 14 residues. The CDR3 DNA reads TGTGCCAGCAGCCCGGTGGGGCTGAACACTGAAGCTTTCTTT. This encodes CASSPVGLNTEAFF.

V and J are TRBV28 and TRBJ2-5; maybe TRBD1 (5 bases). Germline CDR1 and CDR2: MDHEN and SYDVKM. V was cut by 6 bases and J by 5 bases, with 16 bases left in between. This CDR3 has 14 amino acids. The CDR3: CASRRGRGRETQYF. The CDR3 coding sequence is TGTGCCAGCAGAAGGGGTAGGGGTCGGGAGACCCAGTACTTC.

The rearrangement links TRBV5-1 to TRBJ2-5; tentatively, D is TRBD2 (5 bases). The CDR3 spans 15 residues. Trimming took off 6 bases at V and 2 bases at J, with 17 bases between the two ends. Germline V CDR1 and CDR2: SGHRS, YFSETQ. As DNA, the CDR3 is TGCGCCAGCATCCGAGGATCGGGGATACAAGAGACCCAGTACTTC. This codes for CASIRGSGIQETQYF.

CDR3 sequence: CASSQRLDGHTEAFF. The DNA of the CDR3 is TGCGCCAGCAGCCAACGACTGGATGGCCACACTGAAGCTTTCTTT. The chain links TRBV4-3 to TRBJ1-1, with D unclear. Trimming removed 2 bases at V and 3 bases at J, with 13 bases between. The germline V gene encodes CDR1 LGHNA and CDR2 YSLEER. The CDR3 is 15 residues long.

This clone showed up just once. The rearrangement joins TRBV29-1 to TRBJ2-5; possibly TRBD1 for D (6 bases). The germline CDR1 and CDR2 sequences are SQVTM and ANQGSEA. With 4 bases removed from V and 3 bases from J, the gap between germline ends came to 9 bases. This CDR3 is built from 12 residues. This CDR3 reads CSVGTVEETQYF. CDR3 coding DNA: TGCAGCGTTGGGACAGTAGAAGAGACCCAGTACTTC.

This clone was seen a single time. This chain connects TRBV18 to TRBJ1-2, with 10 bases lining up with TRBD1. The trim removed 4 bases at V and 8 bases at J, leaving 4 bases unmatched. There are 13 residues in the CDR3. In germline, CDR1 is KGHSH, CDR2 LQKENI. The CDR3 spells CASSRGTGEGYTF. The CDR3, as DNA: TGTGCCAGCTCACGCGGGACAGGGGAAGGCTACACCTTC.

The chain uses TRBV5-1 and TRBJ1-1; the D gene is possibly TRBD1 (6 bases). This CDR3 is 15 amino acids long. V was cut by 0 bases and J by 1 base, with 10 bases left in between. The germline V gene encodes CDR1 SGHRS and CDR2 YFSETQ. CDR3 region: CASSLVPGQNTEAFF. The CDR3 nucleotides are TGCGCCAGCAGCTTGGTGCCGGGACAGAACACTGAAGCTTTCTTT.

The chain joins TRBV29-1 to TRBJ2-7; the match to TRBD2 covers 12 bases. Germline V lookup: CDR1 SQVTM, CDR2 ANQGSEA. After removal of 7 bases from V and 5 bases from J, the junction contained 9 bases not matched to a gene. The CDR3 length is 14 residues. CDR3 in DNA: TGCAGCGCCCGGGGACTAGCGGGTTCCCACGAGCAGTACTTC. It codes for CSARGLAGSHEQYF.

The rearrangement uses TRBV29-1 and TRBJ2-1, with a tentative D call TRBD2 (6 bases). The CDR3 runs 13 residues. The V gene's germline CDR1 is SQVTM and CDR2 ANQGSEA. V lost 4 bases to trimming and J lost 8 bases, with 15 bases between them. The CDR3 DNA reads as TGCAGCGTTGTTCGCGGGATCAAGGATGAGCAGTTCTTC. Translated, it gives CSVVRGIKDEQFF.